This T cell receptor (beta chain) emerged from a study of T cell clonotyping in hematopoietic cell transplantation (dated by TCRdb to the early 2020s). Some background on the complete study: Recipient samples taken before transplant were collected after cytoreduction. The study collected 130 or so blood samples from under 45 consecutive transplant recipients and their related donors. Recruitment of patients ran from late 2015 to early 2017, and follow-up continued until September 2020 or until death.

Reading the label with the study, this specimen's time point is: recipient sample about 28 days before transplant, after cytoreduction. Blood from recipients was drawn roughly 28 days before transplant, then again at days 30, 100 and 180 after transplant. Nuclei Lysis Solution was used to extract genomic DNA from fresh or cryopreserved unfractionated peripheral blood mononuclear cells. Regarding this clone: Its cognate antigen has yet to be identified. Base qualities were left out, and no much larger clone turns up one base away.

The immunoSEQ assay, a bias-controlled multiplex PCR using V- and J-specific primers, was used to amplify TCR beta CDR3 regions from genomic DNA. In a second PCR step, a proprietary barcode and Illumina adapter sequences were attached to the CDR3 amplicons. An Illumina MiSeq instrument was used to sequence the CDR3 libraries. Per the authors' processing: Export and quality control were performed with immunoSEQ Analyzer 3.0, and downstream analyses were performed with R Bioconductor and Immunarch. Only productive rearrangements in the normalized downsampled data set were used to calculate repertoire metrics. In the normalized cohort, clonotypes with more than 5 templates were defined as pathologically expanded. Repertoire diversity was measured with the Inverse Simpson Index. To capture all clonotypes, CMV-specificity analyses were performed on the non-normalized data set. TCRdb provides this immuneACCESS table in a form limited to in-frame rearrangements. Some clones are lacking; in checked studies, under half of them reflect an unresolved V gene, and why the rest are absent is not known. Clone size and V and J calls were adopted from that table, with D and trimming inferred from the DNA. Present in this sample are approximately 44,000 clones, roughly 80% of which were seen just once. The ten top clones hold around 5.3% of the sample.

General conclusions and limits of the study: The sample size was limited, and CD4 and CD8 repertoire contributions could not be separated because cells were not sorted. Donor and pretransplant recipient Inverse Simpson Index values predicted broader posttransplant TCR repertoire diversity. Just a small fraction of recipient repertoires overlapped with donor repertoires, and more than 95% appeared de novo at the given depth. A decrease in recipient TCR diversity was observed after transplant, and a progressive increase in pathologically expanded clonotypes was seen from day 30 to day 180.

The source was peripheral blood mononuclear cells, collected before stem cell transplant. The source is a man aged 55 to 70 with myelodysplastic syndrome. Some clones in this sample may be carry-over from other donors' samples.

The DNA reads as follows: TGTGCCAGCAGGATGGACAGGGAGGGCTATGGCTACACCTTC. This yields the protein CASRMDREGYGYTF. The chain is made from TRBV6-5 and TRBJ1-2; the junction holds 8 bases that match TRBD1. From V the trimming removes 6 bases and from J it removes 4 bases, while the gene matches leave 7 bases of the junction unaccounted for. The CDR3 has 14 amino acids, counting the end cysteine and phenylalanine. Of all the DNA, just the CDR3 is kept, 42 bases in frame from base 1. Looking up the germline V gene yields CDR1 MNHEY and CDR2 SVGAGI.